This entry lists 6 T cell receptor beta chains sequenced from one sample in a study of T cell responses to AZD1222 COVID-19 vaccine. TCRdb's copy holds only in-frame clones and misses some; the assay was immunoSEQ multiplex PCR. Of 100,000 to 150,000 clones in the sample, roughly 87% were seen once. The starting material was peripheral blood, obtained on day 0 of AZD1222 vaccination. The receptor source for this set is an adult in good health.

The chain combines TRBV28 with TRBJ1-6, with D maybe TRBD1 (6 bases). CDR1 MDHEN and CDR2 SYDVKM come from the germline V gene. Trimming shortened V by 8 bases and J by 6 bases, and 11 bases separated the two germline ends. The CDR3 totals 13 residues. This chain's CDR3 is CASGRGFNSPLHF. The CDR3 DNA reads TGTGCCAGCGGCAGGGGTTTTAATTCACCCCTCCACTTT.

The rearrangement uses TRBV2 and TRBJ2-3, with 9 bases aligning to TRBD2. Germline loops: CDR1 SNHLY, CDR2 FYNNEI. V trimming: 2 bases; J trimming: 5 bases; junction bases outside the gene matches: 8. The CDR3 runs to 16 residues. The DNA for the CDR3 is TGTGCCAGCAGTGAAAAGGTAGCGGGGGCCAGAGATACGCAGTATTTT. Translated, it gives CASSEKVAGARDTQYF.

The chain employs TRBV28 and TRBJ2-2, with D perhaps matching TRBD1 (6 bases). In germline, CDR1 is MDHEN, CDR2 SYDVKM. V shed 7 bases and J shed 0 bases, with 15 bases lying between them. The CDR3 has 16 amino acids. CDR3: CASTSLGTSNTGELFF. CDR3 nucleotide sequence: TGTGCCAGCACCTCATTAGGGACATCGAACACCGGGGAGCTGTTTTTT.

The rearrangement joins TRBV9 to TRBJ1-6; D is possibly TRBD1 (5 bases). The CDR3 contains 14 residues. Germline V gives CDR1 SGDLS, CDR2 YYNGEE. The ends were cut back, 0 bases at V and 8 bases at J, with 9 bases in the middle. The CDR3 DNA follows: TGTGCCAGCAGCGTAGGGGGCGCGGATTCACCCCTCCACTTT. It yields the protein CASSVGGADSPLHF.

This chain joins TRBV4-3 and TRBJ2-1; 9 bases are a match to TRBD2. With 1 base clipped from V and 8 bases from J, the junction kept 6 bases outside the gene matches. CDR3 length: 15 amino acids. Germline V gene sequence: CDR1 LGHNA, CDR2 YSLEER. The CDR3 DNA is TGCGCCAGCAGCCAAGTAGGCGGGGGGGCAGATGAGCAGTTCTTC. This codes for CASSQVGGGADEQFF.

The chain couples TRBV3-1 (or the pseudogene TRBV3-2) to TRBJ1-6; D ambiguous. Trimming pared 1 base from V and 3 bases from J, leaving 7 bases between. The germline CDR1 and CDR2 sequences are LGHDT and YNNKEL (reference sequence). CDR3 length: 15 residues. The CDR3: CASSQVWVYNSPLHF. CDR3 nucleotides: TGTGCCAGCAGCCAAGTGTGGGTCTATAATTCACCCCTCCACTTT.